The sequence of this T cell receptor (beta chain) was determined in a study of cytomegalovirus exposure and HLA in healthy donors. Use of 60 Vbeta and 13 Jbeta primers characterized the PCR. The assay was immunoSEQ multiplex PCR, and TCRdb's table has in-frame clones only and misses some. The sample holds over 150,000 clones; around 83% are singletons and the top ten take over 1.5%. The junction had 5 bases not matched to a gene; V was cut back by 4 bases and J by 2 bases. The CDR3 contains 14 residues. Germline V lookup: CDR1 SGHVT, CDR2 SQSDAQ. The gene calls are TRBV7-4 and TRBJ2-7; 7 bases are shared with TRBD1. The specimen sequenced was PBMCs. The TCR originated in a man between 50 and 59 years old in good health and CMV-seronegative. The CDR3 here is CASSYPRGPYEQYF. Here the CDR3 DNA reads TGTGCCAGCAGCTACCCAAGGGGGCCCTACGAGCAGTACTTC.